These 2 T cell receptor beta chains were all obtained from the same sample, sequenced in a study of T cell responses to AZD1222 COVID-19 vaccine. Using immunoSEQ multiplex PCR, the repertoire was profiled, and TCRdb retains in-frame clones only, with some absent. The table includes approximately 89,000 clones, approximately 90% detected once. The starting material was peripheral blood, obtained 28 days after the second AZD1222 dose. The receptors were gathered from an adult who received the AZD1222 COVID-19 vaccine.

This chain connects TRBV25-1 to TRBJ2-7, with 9 bases fitting TRBD2. Trimming removed 3 bases from V and 3 bases from J; junction bases left unmatched: 6. Per germline, CDR1 MGHDK and CDR2 SYGVNS. CDR3 size: 15 residues. CDR3 sequence (DNA): TGTGCCAGCAGTGACCCCCTAGCGGGGTTCTACGAGCAGTACTTC. Translating gives CASSDPLAGFYEQYF.

This chain joins TRBV6-5 and TRBJ2-7; perhaps TRBD2 as D (6 bases). CDR1 and CDR2 (germline): MNHEY, SVGAGI. V lost 4 bases, J lost 1 base, and 14 bases lay in between. The CDR3 totals 15 residues. CDR3 loop: CASSSRGVPSYEQYF. CDR3 in DNA: TGTGCCAGCAGTTCCCGCGGGGTCCCTTCCTACGAGCAGTACTTC.